This T cell receptor beta chain was identified in a study of T cell responses to AZD1222 COVID-19 vaccine. Study-wide results and limits: With two AZD1222 doses given, Spike-specific TCR breadth and depth both rose.

J gave up 7 bases and V 5 bases, and 8 bases lay outside the gene matches. Germline V gene lookup returns CDR1 LNHDA and CDR2 SQIVND (reference sequence). The CDR3 is 15 amino acids. Here immunoSEQ multiplex PCR was the method, and the copy in TCRdb shows in-frame clones only, minus some. The table has 90,000 to 110,000 clones, 70% to 90% seen once. Remarks on this clone: Its target is unknown.

Sequenced here: peripheral blood, sampled on day 0 of AZD1222 vaccination. The V call is TRBV19, the J call TRBJ2-1; 10 positions agree with TRBD2. The TCR comes from an adult in good health. The CDR3, as DNA: TGTGCCAGTAGTGGTCTAGCGGGAGTTCATAATGAGCAGTTCTTC. It is translated as CASSGLAGVHNEQFF.